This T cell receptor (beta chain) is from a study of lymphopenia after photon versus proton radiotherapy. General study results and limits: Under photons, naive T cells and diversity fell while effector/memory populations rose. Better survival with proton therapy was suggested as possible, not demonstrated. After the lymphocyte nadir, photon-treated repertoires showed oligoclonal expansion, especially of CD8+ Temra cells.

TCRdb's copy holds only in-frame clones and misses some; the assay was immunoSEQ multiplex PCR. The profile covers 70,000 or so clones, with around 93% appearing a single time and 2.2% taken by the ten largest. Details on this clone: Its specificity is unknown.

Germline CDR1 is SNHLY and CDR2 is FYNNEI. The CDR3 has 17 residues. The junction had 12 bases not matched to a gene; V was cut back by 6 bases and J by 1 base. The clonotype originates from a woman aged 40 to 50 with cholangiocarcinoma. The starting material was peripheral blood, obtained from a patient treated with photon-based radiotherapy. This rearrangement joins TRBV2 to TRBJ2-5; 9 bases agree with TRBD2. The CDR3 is CASRMTSGGWVQETQYF. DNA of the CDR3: TGTGCCAGCAGGATGACTAGCGGCGGGTGGGTCCAAGAGACCCAGTACTTC.